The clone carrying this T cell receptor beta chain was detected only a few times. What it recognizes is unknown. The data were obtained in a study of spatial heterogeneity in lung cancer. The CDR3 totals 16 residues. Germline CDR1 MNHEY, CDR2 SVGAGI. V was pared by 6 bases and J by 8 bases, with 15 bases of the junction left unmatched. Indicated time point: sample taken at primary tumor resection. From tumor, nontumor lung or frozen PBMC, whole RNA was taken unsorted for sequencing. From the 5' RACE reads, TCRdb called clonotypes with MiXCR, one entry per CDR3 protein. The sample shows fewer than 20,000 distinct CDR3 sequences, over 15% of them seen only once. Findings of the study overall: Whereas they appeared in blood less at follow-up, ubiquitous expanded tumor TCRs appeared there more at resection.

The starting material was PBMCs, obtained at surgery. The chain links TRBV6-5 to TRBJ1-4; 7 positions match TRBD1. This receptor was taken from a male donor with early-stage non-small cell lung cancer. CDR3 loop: CASSPDREGGEEKLFF. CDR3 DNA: TGTGCCAGCAGCCCCGACAGGGAAGGGGGGGAGGAAAAACTGTTTTTT.